Here is one T cell receptor (beta chain) with its context. What antigen it recognizes has not been identified. Germline is not matched at one junction end, which may reflect a read error. The sample is drawn from a study of tumor and adjacent non-tumor tissue in lung cancer (dated by TCRdb to the late 2010s). Regarding the complete study: The cohort included about a dozen adenocarcinoma, a couple of squamous cell carcinoma and 1 small cell lung cancer patients. In total, sequencing yielded 125,075,908 productive TCRbeta reads, which works out to an average of approximately 4 million reads per sample. The study compared bulk TCRbeta repertoires from lung tumor tissue and matched distant non-tumor lung tissue of some 14 lung cancer patients. For each patient, one tumor sample and one normal lung sample were taken, giving around 30 paired specimens that underwent TCRbeta CDR3 sequencing. Among the approximately 15 patients, ages ranged from roughly 31 to 76 years, roughly ten were men and 5 were women, and disease was TNM stage I to III.

The cysteine opens and the phenylalanine closes a CDR3 of 14 amino acids. The kept DNA is CDR3 alone, 42 bases in frame from the first base. Per the germline V gene, MNHNS is the CDR1 and SASEGT is the CDR2. Bulk unsorted tissue served as the source for RNA extraction, and RNA quality was assessed using a NanoDrop ND-1000 and an Agilent 2100. The donors were newly diagnosed lung cancer patients admitted for thoracic surgery in China from August to November 2014 who had not received prior chemotherapy. Anyone who had undergone radiotherapy or chemotherapy before, or who had another cancer at the same time, was left out of the study. Pieces of surgical tissue measuring about 1-2 cm3 were kept in RNAlater solution and held at -80 degrees C until needed. The paper's findings and limits, for the study overall: Peripheral blood was not sequenced, so blood TCRbeta repertoires were not examined in the lung cancer patients of the study. The methods do not name the sequencing platform or mention unique molecular identifiers. Tumor tissue showed significantly greater TCR diversity (inverse Simpson) than normal lung tissue (around 450 vs 150, P = 0.0075, Mann-Whitney U test). Significantly higher TCR diversity was found in younger patients, and higher tumor TCR diversity was associated with shorter overall and disease-free survival. The cohort had only approximately 16 patients, and the authors noted that larger samples and more detailed clinical data are needed. The top 100 clones made up a significantly larger cumulative share of the repertoire in normal lung than in tumor tissue.

Libraries were built with multiplex PCR. The sequencer was an Illumina HiSeq 2500. TCRbeta libraries were constructed through three rounds of nested PCR with primers (Table S4) according to protocols modified from ARM-PCR. Before sequencing, PCR products of 200-500 bp were cut from the gel and purified using the QIAquick gel extraction kit. The original methods were these. Trimmomatic was used to clean the reads, FLASH merged the cleaned reads into complete CDR3 sequences, and MiTCR assigned the sequences to V(D)J germline segments. Clonal diversity was computed as the inverse Simpson's index with VDJtools. In-frame sequences without a premature stop codon were defined as productive reads. TCRdb applied fastp at Q25 and MiXCR to the public reads, then kept only in-frame beta chains. Rows merge per CDR3 protein into single entries with the most common DNA and genes. Clone size and V and J calls follow TCRdb, not the original study. The sample profile shows some 90,000 distinct CDR3 sequences; 61% of them were found once. The leading ten clones occupy around 15% of the sample.

The chain is assembled from TRBV6-1 and TRBJ1-1, with a tentative D gene TRBD1 over 5 matching bases. Sample: lung tumor tissue. The origin of this receptor is a man between 65 and 79 years old with non-small cell lung cancer. At the DNA level, the sequence is TGTACCAGCAACCCAGGGTGGGAGTCTACTGAAGCTTTCTTT. Translation gives CTSNPGWESTEAFF.